The table lists the clone carrying this T cell receptor beta chain with a few counts. Antigen specificity is unknown. The entry originates in a study of beta chain features in type 1 diabetes. Study findings and constraints: TCRB CDR3 length was moderately but significantly reduced in all four CD4+ subsets of Type 1 diabetes patients.

Sorted populations all had greater than 95% purity. Every bit of the isolated RNA underwent reverse transcription, so sequencing read expressed TCRB transcripts. Sequencing was performed with immunoSEQ multiplex PCR; in TCRdb, only in-frame clones are kept and a portion is missing. The data show about 220,000 clones, with around 9.9% seen just once and 1% to 1.5% held by the top ten. Trimming removed 0 bases at V and 1 base at J, with 4 bases between. CDR1 and CDR2 (germline): MNHNS, SASEGT. The CDR3 is made up of 14 amino acids. The sequence derives from a man aged 18 to 30 in good health. The chain recombines TRBV6-1 with TRBJ2-4; D unresolved. Source material: central memory CD4+ T cells from blood. CDR3: CASSEAGAKNIQYF. CDR3 DNA sequence: TGTGCCAGCAGTGAAGCAGGGGCCAAAAACATTCAGTACTTC.